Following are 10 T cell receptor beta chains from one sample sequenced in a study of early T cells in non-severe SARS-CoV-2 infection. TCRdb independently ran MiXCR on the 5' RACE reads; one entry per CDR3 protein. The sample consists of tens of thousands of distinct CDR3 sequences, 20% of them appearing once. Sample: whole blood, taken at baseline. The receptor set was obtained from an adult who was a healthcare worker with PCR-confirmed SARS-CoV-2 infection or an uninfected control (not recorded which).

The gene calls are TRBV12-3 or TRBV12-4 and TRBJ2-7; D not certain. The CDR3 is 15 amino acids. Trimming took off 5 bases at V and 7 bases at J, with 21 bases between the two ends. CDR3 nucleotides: TGTGCCAGCAGTCAAGGGATGAGTTCTATTTGGGAGCAGTACTTC. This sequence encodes CASSQGMSSIWEQYF.

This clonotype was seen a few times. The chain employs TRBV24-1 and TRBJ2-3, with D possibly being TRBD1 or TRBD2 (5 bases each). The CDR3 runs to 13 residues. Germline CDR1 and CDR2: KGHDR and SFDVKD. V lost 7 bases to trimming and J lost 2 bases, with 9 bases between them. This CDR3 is CATRGDPTDTQYF. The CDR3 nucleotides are TGTGCCACCAGGGGGGATCCCACAGATACGCAGTATTTT.

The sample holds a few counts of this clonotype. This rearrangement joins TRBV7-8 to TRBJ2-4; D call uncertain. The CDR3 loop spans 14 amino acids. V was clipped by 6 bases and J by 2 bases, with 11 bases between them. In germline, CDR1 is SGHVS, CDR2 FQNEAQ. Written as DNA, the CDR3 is TGTGCCAGCAGGGATTGGGTTTCCAAAAACATTCAGTACTTC. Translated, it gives CASRDWVSKNIQYF.

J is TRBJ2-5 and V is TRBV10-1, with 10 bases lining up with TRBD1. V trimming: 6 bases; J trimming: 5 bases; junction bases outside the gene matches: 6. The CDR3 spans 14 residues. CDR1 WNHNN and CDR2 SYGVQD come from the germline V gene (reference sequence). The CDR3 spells CASSGTGEVETQYF. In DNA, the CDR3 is TGCGCCAGCAGCGGGACAGGGGAGGTTGAGACCCAGTACTTC.

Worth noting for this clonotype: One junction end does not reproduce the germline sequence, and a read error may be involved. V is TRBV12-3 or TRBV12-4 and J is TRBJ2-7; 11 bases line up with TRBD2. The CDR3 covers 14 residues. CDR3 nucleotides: TGTGCCAGCAGTCTAGCGGGGGGTGTCTACGAGCAGTACTTC. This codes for CASSLAGGVYEQYF.

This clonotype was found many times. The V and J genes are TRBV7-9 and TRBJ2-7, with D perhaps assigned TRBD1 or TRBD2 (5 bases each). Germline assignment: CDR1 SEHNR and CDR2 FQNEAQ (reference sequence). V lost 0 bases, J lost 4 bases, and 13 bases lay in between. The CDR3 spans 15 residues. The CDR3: CASSLARDGMYEQYF. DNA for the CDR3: TGTGCCAGCAGCTTAGCCCGGGACGGAATGTACGAGCAGTACTTC.

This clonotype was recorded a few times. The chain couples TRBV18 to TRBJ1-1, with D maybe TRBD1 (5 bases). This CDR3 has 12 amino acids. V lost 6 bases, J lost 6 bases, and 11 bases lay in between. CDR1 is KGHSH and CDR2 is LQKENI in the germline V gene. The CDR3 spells CASSPGGAEAFF. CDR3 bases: TGTGCCAGCTCCCCGGGGGGGGCTGAAGCTTTCTTT.

The CDR3 reads CASSPRATSTYEQYF. CDR3 DNA: TGTGCCAGCTCACCAAGGGCCACTTCTACCTACGAGCAGTACTTC. J is TRBJ2-7 and V is TRBV18; D uncertain. Between the trimmed V and J ends, which lost 2 bases and 2 bases, there was a span of 13 bases. CDR3 length: 15 amino acids. Germline-derived CDR1 and CDR2 are KGHSH and LQKENI.

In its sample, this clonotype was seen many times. This CDR3 is CASSLVMMGVGDTQYF. As DNA, the CDR3 is TGTGCCAGCAGTCTGGTTATGATGGGTGTCGGAGATACGCAGTATTTT. J is TRBJ2-3 and V is TRBV12-3 or TRBV12-4; D unclear. V was trimmed by 5 bases and J by 5 bases, leaving 20 bases between them. The CDR3 spans 16 residues.

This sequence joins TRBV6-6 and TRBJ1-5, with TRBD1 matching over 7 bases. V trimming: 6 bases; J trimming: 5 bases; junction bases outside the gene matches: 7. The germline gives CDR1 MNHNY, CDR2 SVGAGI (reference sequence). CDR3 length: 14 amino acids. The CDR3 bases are TGTGCCAGCAGGGTTGACAGGGACGATCAGCCCCAGCATTTT. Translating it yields CASRVDRDDQPQHF.